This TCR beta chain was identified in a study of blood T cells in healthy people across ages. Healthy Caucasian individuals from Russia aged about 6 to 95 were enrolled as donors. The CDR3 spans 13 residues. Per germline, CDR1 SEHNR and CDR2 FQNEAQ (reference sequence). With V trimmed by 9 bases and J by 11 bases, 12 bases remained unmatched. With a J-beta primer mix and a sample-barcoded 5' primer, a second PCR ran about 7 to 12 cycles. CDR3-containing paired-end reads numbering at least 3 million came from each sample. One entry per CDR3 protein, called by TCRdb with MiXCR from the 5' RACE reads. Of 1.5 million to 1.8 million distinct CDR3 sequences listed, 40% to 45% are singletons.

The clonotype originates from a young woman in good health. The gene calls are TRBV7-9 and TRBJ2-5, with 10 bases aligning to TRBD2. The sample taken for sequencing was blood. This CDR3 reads CARTGTSANEQYF. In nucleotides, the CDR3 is TGTGCCAGGACCGGGACTAGCGCCAATGAGCAGTACTTC.